Sequencing of this T cell receptor (beta chain) was carried out in a study of blood T cell repertoires in COVID-19. The V end was cut by 5 bases, the J end by 4 bases, with 15 bases between. The CDR3 has 14 residues. Germline loops: CDR1 SEHNR, CDR2 FQNEAQ (reference sequence). Sequencing used immunoSEQ multiplex PCR; TCRdb keeps in-frame clones, though not all of them. The profile covers over 150,000 clones, with approximately 86% appearing a single time and over 7.5% taken by the ten largest. The V gene is TRBV7-9, the J gene TRBJ2-7; possibly TRBD1 for D (8 bases). The sequenced material came from peripheral blood. The receptor comes from a man in his fifties with active or convalescent COVID-19. The CDR3 DNA is TGTGCCAGCAGCCCACAGGGGGGGGGATACGAGCAGTACTTC. It codes for CASSPQGGGYEQYF.